The next 30 T cell receptor beta chains were all read from a single sample in a study of tumor and adjacent non-tumor tissue in lung cancer. The template was RNA from unsorted bulk tissue. More than 3 cm separated this lung sample from the edge of the tumor. The library came from three nested PCR rounds adapted from ARM-PCR protocols. TCRdb re-called the multiplex PCR reads through MiXCR, storing one row per CDR3 protein. Of about 80,000 distinct CDR3 sequences listed, roughly 80% are singletons. Input material: distant non-tumor lung tissue. These TCRs come from a man aged 55 to 70 with non-small cell lung cancer.

Notes on this clonotype: The conserved final phenylalanine or tryptophan is absent from the CDR3, which likely points to a read error. Because the CDR3's place on the DNA is in doubt, the DNA is left out and the CDR3 is given as listed by TCRdb. The CDR3 loop is CASSFLTPTLGYEHYY. The V call is TRBV11-3, the J call TRBJ2-7; the table's D call, TRBD2, has no DNA check behind it. Germline CDR1 and CDR2: SGHNT and YENEEA. A total of 16 residues make up the CDR3, ends included.

This rearrangement joins TRBV28 to TRBJ2-2, with 11 nucleotides matching TRBD2. This CDR3 has 14 residues. CDR1 is MDHEN, CDR2 SYDVKM, per germline. Germline trimming cut 5 bases from V and 5 bases from J; bases unmatched to any gene: 1. The CDR3 DNA follows: TGTGCCAGCAGTCCTAGCGGGGGGACCGGGGAGCTGTTTTTT. Translation: CASSPSGGTGELFF.

About this clonotype: One end of the junction is discordant with germline, which a read error may explain. The chain employs TRBV6-5 and TRBJ1-5; D may be TRBD1 (6 bases). The germline CDR1 and CDR2 sequences are MNHEY and SVGAGI. The CDR3 is 15 residues long. The CDR3 is CVSSYSVQGSQSQHF. In nucleotides, the CDR3 is TGTGTCAGCAGTTACAGTGTACAGGGTAGTCAGTCCCAGCATTTT.

This clonotype was detected only once. This likely comes from a read error, as the CDR3 has no conserved phenylalanine or tryptophan at its end. The DNA is omitted, as the CDR3 cannot be located on it reliably, and the CDR3 follows TCRdb's listing. The CDR3 sequence: CTSGQDTTGYGYTL. V is TRBV6-6 and J is TRBJ1-2; whether TRBD1, the table's D call, matches the DNA was not checked. 14 amino acids form the CDR3, both terminal residues included. Germline-derived CDR1 and CDR2 are MNHNY and SVGAGI (reference sequence).

This clonotype was counted many times. V and J are TRBV6-6 and TRBJ2-1; 12 bases are a match to TRBD2. CDR1 is MNHNY and CDR2 is SVGAGI in the germline V gene (reference sequence). The CDR3 loop spans 16 amino acids. The trim removed 10 bases at V and 8 bases at J, leaving 15 bases unmatched. CDR3 sequence reads: CATLRGRLAGVDEQFF. CDR3 sequence (DNA): TGTGCCACCTTAAGGGGAAGACTAGCGGGGGTAGATGAGCAGTTCTTC.

This clonotype was found once. A junction boundary mismatches the germline segment, possibly from a read error. CDR3 residues: CASSYSETSDSYNEQFF. The CDR3 coding sequence is TGTGCCAGCAGCTACTCGGAGACTAGCGACTCCTACAATGAGCAGTTCTTC. The chain uses TRBV6-2 or TRBV6-3 and TRBJ2-1, with 8 bases lining up with TRBD2. The CDR3 runs 17 residues. The germline V gene has CDR1 MNHEY and CDR2 SVGEGT.

J is TRBJ2-7 and V is TRBV6-5; possibly TRBD1 for D (6 bases). From germline, CDR1 is MNHEY and CDR2 SVGAGI. V lost 6 bases, J lost 6 bases, and 18 bases lay in between. The CDR3 runs 14 residues. CDR3 in DNA: TGTGCCAGCAGAACGGGACATGCAATGGGCGAGCAGTACTTC. Translation: CASRTGHAMGEQYF.

The chain employs TRBV29-1 and TRBJ2-7, with no clear D. The CDR3 length is 12 residues. Germline V lookup: CDR1 SQVTM, CDR2 ANQGSEA. The CDR3 loop reads CGALRPLVEQYF. The CDR3 DNA is TGCGGCGCCCTTCGCCCCCTCGTGGAGCAGTACTTC.

Notes on this clonotype: The junction shows a germline mismatch at one end, possibly a read error. The chain uses TRBV11-2 and TRBJ2-5, with unresolved D. The CDR3 runs 13 residues. In germline, CDR1 is SGHAT, CDR2 FQNNGV. The CDR3 region is CASSSIREETQYF. The CDR3 DNA sequence: TGTGCCAGCAGTTCTATAAGGGAAGAGACCCAGTATTTC.

This sequence joins TRBV20-1 and TRBJ2-3, with D maybe TRBD1 (5 bases). The V gene lost 3 bases and the J gene lost 5 bases, with 18 bases spanning the gap. The germline gives CDR1 DFQATT, CDR2 SNEGSKA (reference sequence). The CDR3 contains 15 residues. Here the CDR3 DNA reads TGCAGTGCTAGTGTGGAAAAAAGGGGTCTAGATACGCAGTATTTT. Protein: CSASVEKRGLDTQYF.

Turning to this clonotype: The junction does not match germline at one end; this may be a read error. J is TRBJ2-5 and V is TRBV11-2; 7 bases agree with TRBD1. Germline V gene lookup returns CDR1 SGHAT and CDR2 FQNNGV. CDR3 size: 13 residues. The CDR3, as DNA: TGTGCCAGCAGCTCTACAGGGGTTAAGACCCAATACTTC. It translates to CASSSTGVKTQYF.

A word on this clonotype: A read error may explain this, as a much larger clone is one base away. This chain joins TRBV11-2 and TRBJ2-1; D possibly corresponds to TRBD1 (5 bases). In germline, CDR1 is SGHAT, CDR2 FQNNGV. The CDR3 has 14 residues. The CDR3 region is CVSSLEAGLVEQFF. The CDR3 DNA is TGTGTCAGCAGCTTAGAGGCAGGGTTGGTTGAGCAGTTCTTC.

This clonotype was seen a handful of times. Since no conserved phenylalanine or tryptophan closes the CDR3, a read error is the likely cause. It is unclear where the CDR3 begins or ends on the DNA, so no DNA is shown, and the CDR3 is as TCRdb lists it. The J gene is TRBJ2-7, the V gene TRBV20-1. CDR1 DFQATT and CDR2 SNEGSKA come from the germline V gene (reference sequence). Including both end residues, the CDR3 is 12 amino acids long. CDR3 sequence: CSASAVTCEQYL.

Of note for this clonotype: At one boundary the junction diverges from the germline segment, which might be a read error. The chain is built from TRBV6-5 and TRBJ2-1, with a possible D match to TRBD1 (6 bases). The CDR3 runs to 16 residues. Germline assignment: CDR1 MNHEY and CDR2 SVGAGI. The CDR3 loop is CASSNSKQGIYNKQFF. The DNA of the CDR3 is TGCGCCAGCAGTAACTCGAAACAGGGAATCTACAATAAGCAGTTCTTC.

On this clonotype: Germline is not matched at one junction end, which may reflect a read error. This chain joins TRBV11-1 and TRBJ2-1, with D possibly matching TRBD2 (6 bases). The CDR3 sequence is 15 residues long. In germline, CDR1 is SGHAT, CDR2 FQDESV (reference sequence). This CDR3 reads CASNLDAGIYYEQFF. CDR3 sequence (DNA): TGTGCCAGCAACTTAGACGCGGGGATCTACTATGAGCAGTTCTTC.

Regarding this clonotype: The final CDR3 position lacks the conserved phenylalanine or tryptophan, pointing to a likely read error. The chain uses TRBV11-2 and TRBJ2-5; a possible D gene is TRBD1 (6 bases). The germline CDR1 and CDR2 sequences are SGHAT and FQNNGV. Trimming took off 4 bases at V and 1 base at J, with 10 bases between the two ends. The CDR3 has 14 residues. CDR3 sequence: CASSSGQIQETQYL. CDR3 sequence (DNA): TGTGCCAGCAGCTCCGGACAGATCCAAGAGACCCAGTACCTC.

As to this clonotype: A much larger clone sits a single nucleotide away, making a read error possible. The J gene is TRBJ2-5, the V gene TRBV6-1; possibly TRBD1 or TRBD2 for D (6 bases each). The V gene lost 7 bases and the J gene lost 6 bases, with 15 bases spanning the gap. The CDR3 is 13 residues long. From germline, CDR1 is MNHNS and CDR2 SASEGT. The CDR3 DNA reads TGTGCCAGCACCGAGGGGGGTCAAAAGACCCAGTACTTC. Translation gives CASTEGGQKTQYF.

About this clonotype itself: Compared with germline, one end of the junction differs, possibly owing to a read error. The V and J genes are TRBV20-1 and TRBJ2-7; 11 nucleotides align to TRBD2. CDR3 size: 13 residues. Germline-derived CDR1 and CDR2 are DFQATT and SNEGSKA (reference sequence). In nucleotides, the CDR3 is TGCAATGCTGGACTAGCGGGCGGAGACGAGCAATACTTC. Translated, it gives CNAGLAGGDEQYF.

Notes on this clonotype: A read error may produce the germline difference seen at one junction end. This chain uses TRBV11-2 with TRBJ2-2; the match to TRBD2 covers 8 bases. Germline CDR1 reads SGHAT; CDR2 reads FQNNGV. The CDR3 spans 17 residues. CDR3 coding DNA: TGTACCAGCAGCGACCCGGGGGGCGGGGGGTTCGCCGGGGAGTTGTTTTTT. Translated, it gives CTSSDPGGGGFAGELFF.

With regard to this clonotype: Mismatch with germline at one junction end may stem from a read error. The chain is built from TRBV29-1 and TRBJ2-5; tentatively, D is TRBD2 (6 bases). Germline values: CDR1 SQVTM, CDR2 ANQGSEA. This CDR3 is 16 amino acids long. CDR3 protein: CGVKDIEWAGQETQYF. The CDR3 nucleotides are TGCGGCGTTAAAGATATTGAATGGGCGGGACAAGAGACCCAGTACTTC.

For this clonotype: At one end the junction does not follow the germline gene, possibly because of a read error. The chain carries TRBV11-2 and TRBJ1-6; D is possibly TRBD1 (6 bases). The CDR3 has 15 residues. Germline V CDR1 and CDR2: SGHAT, FQNNGV. Here the CDR3 DNA reads TGTGCCGGCAGCTTAGGAGGGGACAATGATTCACCCCCCCACTTT. It is translated as CAGSLGGDNDSPPHF.

Remarks on this clonotype: The junction does not match germline at one end; this may be a read error. The chain joins TRBV5-1 to TRBJ2-7, with 9 bases aligning to TRBD1. CDR1 is SGHRS, CDR2 YFSETQ, per germline. This CDR3 comprises 17 residues. CDR3 in DNA: TGCGTCAGCAGTCCTTGGGGGGACAGGGCCTATTCCTACGAACAGTACTTC. Translated, it gives CVSSPWGDRAYSYEQYF. The full variable domain, with the rest looked up from reference TRBV5-1 and TRBJ2-7, is KAGVTQTPRYLIKTRGQQVTLSCSPISGHRSVSWYQQTPGQGLQFLFEYFSETQRNKGNFPGRFSGRQFSNSRSEMNVSTLELGDSALYLCVSSPWGDRAYSYEQYFGPGTRLTVT.

The chain joins TRBV6-5 to TRBJ1-5; D is possibly TRBD1 (5 bases). The V gene's germline CDR1 is MNHEY and CDR2 SVGAGI. V lost 2 bases and J 13 bases, leaving 21 bases between the germline ends. The length of the CDR3 is 15 residues. The DNA of the CDR3 is TGTGCCAGCAGTTACAGTGGACATGGTAGTCAGCTACAGCATTTT. This encodes CASSYSGHGSQLQHF.

Note on this clonotype: An end of the junction does not agree with germline; a read error may underlie this. The rearrangement links TRBV6-2 or TRBV6-3 to TRBJ2-1, with a weak D call TRBD2 (5 bases). Germline CDR1 is MNHEY and CDR2 is SVGEGT. The CDR3 length is 13 residues. The CDR3 nucleotides are TGTGCCAGCAGCAGCCGCGGGTACAATGAGCAGTTATTT. It encodes CASSSRGYNEQLF.

In the case of this clonotype: A much larger clone is a single base away; this may be a read error. For the CDR3, the DNA is TGCAGTGCTAGAGAGGGGAGCGGTACGCTGTATTTT. It encodes CSAREGSGTLYF. The chain is built from TRBV20-1 and TRBJ2-3; weak D call: TRBD2 (5 bases). CDR3 length equals 12 residues. Germline V gene lookup returns CDR1 DFQATT and CDR2 SNEGSKA (reference sequence).

Comments on this clonotype: Germline is not matched at one junction end, which may reflect a read error. The V call is TRBV6-5, the J call TRBJ2-6, with D possibly matching TRBD2 (6 bases). This CDR3 is built from 16 residues. The V gene's germline CDR1 is MNHEY and CDR2 SVGAGI. CDR3 loop: CASSYSERVGANILTF. CDR3 sequence (DNA): TGTGCCAGCAGTTACTCGGAGCGGGTTGGGGCCAACATCCTGACTTTC.

Concerning this clonotype: This could be a read error, since a much larger clone is one nucleotide away. The gene calls are TRBV5-4 and TRBJ2-3; weak D call: TRBD2 (7 bases). The germline gives CDR1 SGHNT, CDR2 YYREEE (reference sequence). Trimming removed 4 bases at V and 2 bases at J, with 17 bases between. The CDR3 sequence is 16 residues long. In DNA form, the CDR3 reads TGTGCCAGCAGCCAACAGGGACTACCCCCCACAGATACGCAGTATTTT. It translates to CASSQQGLPPTDTQYF.

Comment on this clonotype: Its ends do not fully match the called genes, so a read error is possible. The rearrangement joins TRBV13 to TRBJ2-1, with 7 bases that match TRBD2. The CDR3 is 15 amino acids. CDR1 is PRHDT and CDR2 is FYEKMQ in the germline V gene (reference sequence). CDR3 bases: TGTACCATCAGCCAAGGGCGGGAGCCGAAATGCGAGCAGTTCTTT. This gives the protein CTISQGREPKCEQFF.

Regarding this clonotype: A read error may be the cause here, since a much bigger clone is one base away. The chain couples TRBV20-1 to TRBJ2-2; D ambiguous. From germline, CDR1 is DFQATT and CDR2 SNEGSKA (reference sequence). With 5 bases removed from V and 2 bases from J, the gap between germline ends came to 18 bases. The CDR3 is 16 residues long. The CDR3 sequence: CSARSLGESNTGELFF. Here the CDR3 DNA reads TGCAGTGCTCGTAGCCTCGGAGAATCTAACACCGGGGAGCTGTTTTTT.

This clonotype was observed a few times. Given a much more abundant clone one base away, this may be a read error. The CDR3 nucleotides read TGTGTCAGCAGCTTGCGAGGACAGGGGTTATACGAGCAGTACTTC. Translation: CVSSLRGQGLYEQYF. V usage is TRBV5-5 and J usage is TRBJ2-7; the match to TRBD1 covers 9 bases. This CDR3 contains 15 residues. Germline CDR1 and CDR2: SGHKS and YYEKEE (reference sequence).